The 21 T cell receptor beta chains in this list originate from one sample, sequenced in a study of blood T cell repertoires in COVID-19. Generated by immunoSEQ multiplex PCR, the TCRdb table keeps only in-frame clones and is missing some. In the table there are about 170,000 clones, just under 85% of which are singletons. The sequenced material came from peripheral blood. Source of these receptors: a man between 35 and 55 years old who had recovered from COVID-19.

This chain uses TRBV18 with TRBJ2-7; perhaps TRBD1 as D (5 bases). From germline, CDR1 is KGHSH and CDR2 LQKENI. V lost 5 bases and J lost 9, with 17 bases in between. CDR3 length: 13 amino acids. The CDR3 loop is CASSSIQGEGQYF. The CDR3 DNA reads as TGTGCCAGCTCATCAATCCAAGGGGAAGGGCAGTACTTC.

The sample holds one count of this clone. This chain connects TRBV29-1 to TRBJ2-3; 9 nucleotides line up with TRBD1. The CDR3 runs 13 residues. V was pared by 8 bases and J by 6 bases, with 9 bases of the junction left unmatched. Germline assignment: CDR1 SQVTM and CDR2 ANQGSEA. The CDR3 bases are TGCAGCCATAAAACAGGGGGCGTTGATACGCAGTATTTT. Amino acid sequence: CSHKTGGVDTQYF.

The sample holds a few counts of this clone. CDR3 sequence: CSASGTSGRAGEQYF. The CDR3 DNA reads as TGCAGCGCCTCCGGGACTAGCGGGAGGGCTGGAGAGCAGTACTTC. V and J are TRBV29-1 and TRBJ2-7; 16 bases align to TRBD2. V dropped 7 bases and J dropped 7; count of bases not matched to a gene: 10. The CDR3 is 15 amino acids. Per germline, CDR1 SQVTM and CDR2 ANQGSEA.

The chain combines TRBV7-9 with TRBJ2-7, with D perhaps matching TRBD2 (6 bases). Germline V gene data show CDR1 as SEHNR and CDR2 as FQNEAQ (reference sequence). V shed 4 bases and J shed 4 bases, with 8 bases lying between them. There are 12 residues in the CDR3. CDR3 loop: CASSSGTYEQYF. The CDR3 coding sequence is TGTGCCAGCAGCTCAGGGACTTACGAGCAGTACTTC.

This clone has more than one count but fewer than ten. The V call is TRBV18, the J call TRBJ2-7, with 12 bases matching TRBD2. Germline V gene lookup returns CDR1 KGHSH and CDR2 LQKENI. The CDR3 extends over 15 amino acids. V trimming: 2 bases; J trimming: 6 bases; junction bases outside the gene matches: 5. CDR3 in amino acids: CASSPRTSGVAEQYF. The CDR3 bases are TGTGCCAGCTCACCAAGGACTAGCGGGGTGGCCGAGCAGTACTTC.

In its sample, this clone was seen a few times. This rearrangement joins TRBV10-3 to TRBJ2-7; no definite D call. Trimming shortened V by 11 bases and J by 3 bases, and 5 bases separated the two germline ends. The CDR3 totals 9 residues. Germline V lookup: CDR1 ENHRY, CDR2 SYGVKD. CDR3 residues: CAAGYEQYF. DNA of the CDR3: TGTGCCGCAGGCTACGAGCAGTACTTC.

This clone has only a few counts. V and J are TRBV29-1 and TRBJ2-1; no clear D gene. Germline V lookup: CDR1 SQVTM, CDR2 ANQGSEA. The CDR3 spans 14 residues. Trimming cost V 5 bases and J 6 bases, with 17 bases left between them. The CDR3 sequence: CSVFTAEFVNEQFF. The CDR3 DNA reads TGCAGCGTTTTCACGGCGGAATTTGTCAATGAGCAGTTCTTC.

The chain couples TRBV19 to TRBJ2-7; possibly TRBD1 for D (7 bases). The germline gives CDR1 LNHDA, CDR2 SQIVND (reference sequence). The CDR3 covers 13 residues. V was shortened by 6 bases and J by 7 bases, with 16 bases between the two germline ends. The CDR3, as DNA: TGTGCCAGTAGCCAGGGGGGCTCGGGGGAGCAGTACTTC. Translation gives CASSQGGSGEQYF.

The genes are TRBV6-4 and TRBJ1-3; no clear D gene. The V end lost 7 bases, the J end lost 0 bases, and 10 bases lay between the germline ends. CDR1 and CDR2 from the germline V gene are MRHNA and SNTAGT. The CDR3 is 14 residues long. The CDR3 spells CASNDPFSGNTIYF. The CDR3 DNA reads as TGTGCCAGCAATGATCCTTTCTCTGGAAACACCATATATTTT.

The chain links TRBV4-1 to TRBJ2-1; D gene unclear. CDR1 and CDR2 from the germline V gene are MGHRA and YSYEKL. The CDR3 sequence is 12 residues long. Trimming removed 1 base from V and 7 bases from J, with 5 bases in between. The CDR3 loop reads CASSQAENEQFF. The DNA of the CDR3 is TGCGCCAGCAGCCAAGCCGAGAATGAGCAGTTCTTC.

The table lists this clone with a count of one. The chain employs TRBV5-4 and TRBJ1-6; TRBD1 matches 10 bases. Per germline, CDR1 SGHNT and CDR2 YYREEE (reference sequence). This CDR3 contains 18 residues. The V gene end was trimmed by 0 bases and the J gene end by 2 bases; junction bases not matched to a gene: 5. This CDR3 is CASSLGQGAGTYNSPLHF. CDR3 bases: TGTGCCAGCAGCTTGGGACAGGGGGCGGGGACCTATAATTCACCCCTCCACTTT.

The chain joins TRBV7-8 to TRBJ2-5; a weak D match, TRBD2 (5 bases). The V gene's germline CDR1 is SGHVS and CDR2 FQNEAQ. Trimming stripped 5 bases from V and 5 bases from J, with 18 bases between. The length of the CDR3 is 15 residues. This CDR3 reads CASSNPAEGGETQYF. The CDR3 nucleotides read TGTGCCAGCAGCAACCCGGCCGAGGGCGGGGAGACCCAGTACTTC.

This clone was seen only once. CDR3 sequence: CATSRVQDYTGELFF. The CDR3 nucleotides are TGTGCCACCAGCAGAGTGCAGGACTACACCGGGGAGCTGTTTTTT. The chain joins TRBV15 to TRBJ2-2, with TRBD2 as a possible D gene (5 bases). Germline assignment: CDR1 LNHNV and CDR2 YYDKDF (reference sequence). V was shortened by 1 base and J by 3 bases, with 9 bases between the two germline ends. The CDR3 consists of 15 residues.

The genes are TRBV6-5 and TRBJ1-5; TRBD1 matches at 8 bases. The CDR3 consists of 15 residues. CDR1 is MNHEY, CDR2 SVGAGI, per germline. V lost 6 bases, J lost 4 bases, and 8 bases stayed unmatched. CDR3: CASSTTGDPNQPQHF. The DNA of the CDR3 is TGTGCCAGCAGCACGACAGGGGACCCTAATCAGCCCCAGCATTTT.

The V gene is TRBV12-3 or TRBV12-4, the J gene TRBJ2-3, with no clear D. The V gene lost 2 bases and the J gene lost 0 bases, with 3 bases spanning the gap. The CDR3 has 13 amino acids. The CDR3 region has the DNA TGTGCCAGCAGTTTACGTAGCACAGATACGCAGTATTTT. It is translated as CASSLRSTDTQYF.

The genes are TRBV7-2 and TRBJ1-6; 9 bases align to TRBD1. The junction had 7 bases not matched to a gene; V was cut back by 3 bases and J by 10 bases. The germline CDR1 and CDR2 sequences are SGHTA and FQGNSA. The CDR3 length is 15 residues. The CDR3 DNA is TGTGCCAGCAGCTTTGGAGGACAGGGGAGATCACCCCTCCACTTT. Translating it yields CASSFGGQGRSPLHF.

This sequence joins TRBV5-5 and TRBJ1-2; 8 bases are shared with TRBD1. The V and J ends lost 4 bases and 7 bases, in that order; junction bases with no gene match: 6. The CDR3 runs to 13 residues. Germline CDR1 is SGHKS and CDR2 is YYEKEE (reference sequence). CDR3 loop: CASSLDRAAGYTF. DNA for the CDR3: TGTGCCAGCAGCCTGGACAGGGCGGCTGGCTACACCTTC.

This rearrangement joins TRBV4-1 to TRBJ1-4, with a weak D call TRBD1 (6 bases). CDR1 is MGHRA and CDR2 is YSYEKL in the germline V gene. This CDR3 has 15 amino acids. Trimming pared 0 bases from V and 7 bases from J, leaving 12 bases between. The CDR3 reads CASSQDQGPVEKLFF. CDR3 nucleotide sequence: TGCGCCAGCAGCCAAGATCAGGGGCCAGTTGAAAAACTGTTTTTT.

This sequence joins TRBV5-1 and TRBJ1-5, with 9 bases fitting TRBD1. The CDR3 loop spans 15 amino acids. Germline CDR1 reads SGHRS; CDR2 reads YFSETQ. V lost 2 bases and J lost 4; bases outside the gene matches: 4. CDR3 sequence reads: CASSLGGTGNQPQHF. The CDR3 nucleotides are TGCGCCAGCAGCTTAGGTGGGACAGGGAATCAGCCCCAGCATTTT.

V is TRBV4-1 and J is TRBJ2-2; 9 bases agree with TRBD2. The J segment lost 0 bases and the V segment lost 2 bases, leaving 4 bases of the junction unmatched. CDR3 length: 17 residues. Germline V lookup: CDR1 MGHRA, CDR2 YSYEKL. The CDR3 DNA follows: TGCGCCAGCAGCCAACATCTAGCGGGGACGAACACCGGGGAGCTGTTTTTT. Protein product: CASSQHLAGTNTGELFF.

The count of this clone is one. The chain has TRBV6-5 and TRBJ2-3, with D maybe TRBD1 (5 bases). The germline gives CDR1 MNHEY, CDR2 SVGAGI. Trimming took off 4 bases at V and 6 bases at J, with 11 bases between the two ends. The CDR3 loop spans 13 amino acids. The chain's CDR3 is CASSSHSGDTQYF. The CDR3 DNA is TGTGCCAGCAGTTCCCATTCAGGGGATACGCAGTATTTT.